This T cell receptor beta chain was obtained from a study of blood T cell repertoires in COVID-19. As for the study in general: Acute-phase and convalescent COVID-19 samples originated in the United States, Italy and Spain. Sources were T cells, B-cell-depleted T cells, or PBMCs; the material itself was cDNA or gDNA.

Per the study methods: Reference gene primer amplification yielded estimated nucleated cell counts. The assay was immunoSEQ multiplex PCR, and TCRdb's table has in-frame clones only and misses some. V and J calls and clone size follow that table, whereas D and trimming were derived from the DNA. The sample gives some 160,000 clones, 60% to 80% of which show up once; about 9% is in the top ten. Losses at the gene ends were 8 bases for V and 4 bases for J; bases not matched to a gene: 9. The CDR3 extends over 16 amino acids. Germline assignment: CDR1 LNHDA and CDR2 SQIVND (reference sequence). This receptor was identified in a man aged 45-65 years with active or convalescent COVID-19. The sequenced sample consisted of peripheral blood. The chain recombines TRBV19 with TRBJ2-2, with TRBD2 matching over 11 bases. Here the CDR3 reads CASLTSGSVGTGELFF. CDR3 sequence (DNA): TGTGCCAGTTTAACTAGCGGGAGTGTTGGCACCGGGGAGCTGTTTTTT.